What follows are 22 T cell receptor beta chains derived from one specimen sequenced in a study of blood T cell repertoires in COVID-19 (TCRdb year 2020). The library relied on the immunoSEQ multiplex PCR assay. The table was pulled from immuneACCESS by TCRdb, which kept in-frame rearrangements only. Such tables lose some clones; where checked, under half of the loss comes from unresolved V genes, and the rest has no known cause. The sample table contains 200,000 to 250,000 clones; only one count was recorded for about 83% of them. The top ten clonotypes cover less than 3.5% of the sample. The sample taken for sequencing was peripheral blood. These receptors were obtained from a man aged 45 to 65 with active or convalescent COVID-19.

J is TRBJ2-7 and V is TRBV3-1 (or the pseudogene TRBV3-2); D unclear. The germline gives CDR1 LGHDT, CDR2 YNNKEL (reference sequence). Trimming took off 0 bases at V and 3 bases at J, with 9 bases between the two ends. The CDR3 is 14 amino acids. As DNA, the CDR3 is TGTGCCAGCAGCCAAGAAAGGAGTAGCTACGAGCAGTACTTC. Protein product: CASSQERSSYEQYF.

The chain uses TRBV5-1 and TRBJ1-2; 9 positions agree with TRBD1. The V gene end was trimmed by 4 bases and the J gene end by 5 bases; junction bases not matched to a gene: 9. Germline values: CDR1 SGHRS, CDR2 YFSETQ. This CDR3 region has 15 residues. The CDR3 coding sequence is TGCGCCAGCAGCGTTACAGGGGGCATCAGTTATGGCTACACCTTC. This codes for CASSVTGGISYGYTF.

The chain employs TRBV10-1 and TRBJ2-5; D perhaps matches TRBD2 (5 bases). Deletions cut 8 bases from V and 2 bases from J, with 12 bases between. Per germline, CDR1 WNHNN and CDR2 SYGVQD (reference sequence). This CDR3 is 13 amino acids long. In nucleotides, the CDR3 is TGCGCCAGCTCCGGGAAACATCAAGAGACCCAGTACTTC. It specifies CASSGKHQETQYF.

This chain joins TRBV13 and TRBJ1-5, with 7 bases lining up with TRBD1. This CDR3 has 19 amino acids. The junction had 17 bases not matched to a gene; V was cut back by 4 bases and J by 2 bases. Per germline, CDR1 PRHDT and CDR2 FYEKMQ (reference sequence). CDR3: CASSSTTGQHLLRNQPQHF. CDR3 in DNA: TGTGCCAGCAGCTCCACCACGGGACAGCATCTACTTCGCAATCAGCCCCAGCATTTT.

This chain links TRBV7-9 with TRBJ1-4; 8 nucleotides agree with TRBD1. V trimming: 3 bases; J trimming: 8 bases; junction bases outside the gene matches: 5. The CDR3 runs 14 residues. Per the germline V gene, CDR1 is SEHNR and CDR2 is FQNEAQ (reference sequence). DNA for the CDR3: TGTGCCAGCAGCTTCGGACAGGGAGGAGAAAAACTGTTTTTT. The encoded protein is CASSFGQGGEKLFF.

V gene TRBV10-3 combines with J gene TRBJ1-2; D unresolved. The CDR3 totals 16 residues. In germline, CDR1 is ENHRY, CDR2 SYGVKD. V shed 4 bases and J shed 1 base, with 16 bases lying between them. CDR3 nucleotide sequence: TGTGCCATCAGTGCCGTCTCACAGCTATTTAACTATGGCTACACCTTC. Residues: CAISAVSQLFNYGYTF.

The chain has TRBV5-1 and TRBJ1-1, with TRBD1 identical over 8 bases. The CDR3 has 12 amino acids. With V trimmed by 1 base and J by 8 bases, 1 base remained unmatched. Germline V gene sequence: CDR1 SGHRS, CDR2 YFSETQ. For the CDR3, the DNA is TGCGCCAGCAGCTTGAACAGGGGGGAAGCTTTCTTT. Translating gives CASSLNRGEAFF.

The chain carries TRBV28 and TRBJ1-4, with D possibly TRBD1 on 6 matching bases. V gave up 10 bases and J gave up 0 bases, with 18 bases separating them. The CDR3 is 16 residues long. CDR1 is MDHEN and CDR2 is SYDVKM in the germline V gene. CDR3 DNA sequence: TGTGCCACCCAGGGGAGGGTTTCATCAACTAATGAAAAACTGTTTTTT. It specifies CATQGRVSSTNEKLFF.

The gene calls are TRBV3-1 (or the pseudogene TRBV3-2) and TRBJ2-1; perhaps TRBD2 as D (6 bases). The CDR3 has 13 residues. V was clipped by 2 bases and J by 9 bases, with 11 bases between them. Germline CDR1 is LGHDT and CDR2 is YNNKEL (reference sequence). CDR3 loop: CASSQTGAVEQFF. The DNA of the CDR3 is TGTGCCAGCAGCCAAACGGGAGCGGTTGAGCAGTTCTTC.

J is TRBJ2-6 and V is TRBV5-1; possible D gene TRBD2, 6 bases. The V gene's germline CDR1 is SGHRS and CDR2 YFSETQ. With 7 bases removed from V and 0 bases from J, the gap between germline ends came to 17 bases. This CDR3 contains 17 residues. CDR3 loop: CASGSGGLSSGANVLTF. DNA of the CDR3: TGCGCCAGCGGCTCAGGAGGGCTTAGCTCTGGGGCCAACGTCCTGACTTTC.

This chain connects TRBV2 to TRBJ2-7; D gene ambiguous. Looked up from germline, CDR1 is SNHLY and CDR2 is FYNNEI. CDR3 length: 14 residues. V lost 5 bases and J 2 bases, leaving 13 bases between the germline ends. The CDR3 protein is CASSHPGRTYEQYF. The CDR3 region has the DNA TGTGCCAGCAGTCATCCGGGTAGGACCTACGAGCAGTACTTC. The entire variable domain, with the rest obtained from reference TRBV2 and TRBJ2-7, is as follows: EPEVTQTPSHQVTQMGQEVILRCVPISNHLYFYWYRQILGQKVEFLVSFYNNEISEKSEIFDDQFSVERPDGSNFTLKIRSTKLEDSAMYFCASSHPGRTYEQYFGPGTRLTVT.

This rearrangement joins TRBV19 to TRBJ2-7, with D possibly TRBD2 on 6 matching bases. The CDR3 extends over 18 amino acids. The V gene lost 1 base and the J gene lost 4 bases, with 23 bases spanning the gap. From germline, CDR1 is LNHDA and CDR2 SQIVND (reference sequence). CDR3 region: CASSIVMGREINRYEQYF. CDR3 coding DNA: TGTGCCAGTAGTATAGTTATGGGACGGGAGATCAACCGGTACGAGCAGTACTTC.

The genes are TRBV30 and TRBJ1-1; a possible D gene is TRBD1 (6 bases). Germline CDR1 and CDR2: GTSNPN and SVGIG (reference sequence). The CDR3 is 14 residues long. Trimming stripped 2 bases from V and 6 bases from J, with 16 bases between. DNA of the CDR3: TGTGCCTGGAGTTCCGGGACACCCAAGTCTGAAGCTTTCTTT. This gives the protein CAWSSGTPKSEAFF.

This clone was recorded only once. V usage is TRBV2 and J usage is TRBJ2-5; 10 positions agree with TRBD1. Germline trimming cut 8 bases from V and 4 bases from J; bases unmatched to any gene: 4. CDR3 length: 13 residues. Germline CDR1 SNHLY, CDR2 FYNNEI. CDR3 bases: TGTGCCAGCCGGACAGGGGGTTTAGAGACCCAGTACTTC. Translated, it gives CASRTGGLETQYF.

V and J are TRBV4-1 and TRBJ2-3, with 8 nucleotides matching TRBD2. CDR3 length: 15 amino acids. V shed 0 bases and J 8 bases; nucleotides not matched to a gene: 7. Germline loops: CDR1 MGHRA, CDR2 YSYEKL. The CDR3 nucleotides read TGCGCCAGCAGCCAAGAGTCCCTCCTAGCGGGTACGCAGTATTTT. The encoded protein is CASSQESLLAGTQYF.

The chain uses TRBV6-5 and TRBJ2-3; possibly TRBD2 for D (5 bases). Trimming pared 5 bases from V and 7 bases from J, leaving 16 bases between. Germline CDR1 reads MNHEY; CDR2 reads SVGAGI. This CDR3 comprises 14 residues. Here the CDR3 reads CASSTRTYQHTQYF. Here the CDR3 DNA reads TGTGCCAGCAGTACACGGACTTACCAGCATACGCAGTATTTT.

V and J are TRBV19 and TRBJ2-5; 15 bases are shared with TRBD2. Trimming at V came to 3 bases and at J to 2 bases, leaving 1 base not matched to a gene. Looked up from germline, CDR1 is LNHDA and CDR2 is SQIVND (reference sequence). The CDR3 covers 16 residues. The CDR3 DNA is TGTGCCAGTAGTATGGGACTAGCGGGGGGACAAGAGACCCAGTACTTC. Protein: CASSMGLAGGQETQYF.

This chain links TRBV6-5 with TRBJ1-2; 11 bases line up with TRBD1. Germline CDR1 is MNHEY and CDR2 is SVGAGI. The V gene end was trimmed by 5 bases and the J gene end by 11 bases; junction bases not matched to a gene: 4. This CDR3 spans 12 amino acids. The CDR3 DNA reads TGTGCCAGCAGTCCCCGGGACAGGGGGTACACCTTC. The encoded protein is CASSPRDRGYTF.

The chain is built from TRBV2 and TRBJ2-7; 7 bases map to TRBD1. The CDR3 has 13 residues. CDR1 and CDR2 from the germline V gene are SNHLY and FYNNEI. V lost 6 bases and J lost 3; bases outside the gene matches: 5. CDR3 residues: CASSGTDFYEQYF. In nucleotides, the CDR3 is TGTGCCAGCAGCGGGACAGACTTCTACGAGCAGTACTTC.

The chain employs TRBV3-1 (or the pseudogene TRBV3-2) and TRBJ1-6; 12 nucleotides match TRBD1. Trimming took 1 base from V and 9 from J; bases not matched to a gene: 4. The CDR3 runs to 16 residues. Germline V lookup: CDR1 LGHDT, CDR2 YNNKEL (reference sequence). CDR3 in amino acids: CASSQVGTGGRSPLHF. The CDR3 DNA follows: TGTGCCAGCAGCCAAGTAGGGACAGGGGGCCGTTCACCCCTCCACTTT.

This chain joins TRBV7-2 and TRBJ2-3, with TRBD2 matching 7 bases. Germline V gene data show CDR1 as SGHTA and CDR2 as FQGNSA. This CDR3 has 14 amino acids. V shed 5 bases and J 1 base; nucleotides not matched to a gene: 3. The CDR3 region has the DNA TGTGCCAGCAGCCCGCTAGCGGGCACAGATACGCAGTATTTT. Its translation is CASSPLAGTDTQYF.

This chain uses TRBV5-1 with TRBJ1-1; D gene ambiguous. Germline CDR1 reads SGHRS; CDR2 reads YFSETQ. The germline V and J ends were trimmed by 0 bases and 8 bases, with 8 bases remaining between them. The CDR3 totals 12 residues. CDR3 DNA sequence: TGCGCCAGCAGCTTGGAAGCGGGGGAAGCTTTCTTT. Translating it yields CASSLEAGEAFF. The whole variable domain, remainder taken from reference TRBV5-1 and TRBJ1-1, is KAGVTQTPRYLIKTRGQQVTLSCSPISGHRSVSWYQQTPGQGLQFLFEYFSETQRNKGNFPGRFSGRQFSNSRSEMNVSTLELGDSALYLCASSLEAGEAFFGQGTRLTVV.